What follows are 30 T cell receptor beta chains derived from one specimen sequenced in a study of blood T cells in healthy people across ages (dated by TCRdb to about 2015). Libraries were prepared through 5' RACE. The sequencing machine was an Illumina HiSeq 2500. A second about 7 to 11 cycle PCR used a sample-barcoded 5' primer and a J-beta primer mix. TCRdb handled the public reads itself, with Q25 trimming in fastp and clone calling in MiXCR, and kept productive beta chains. Every distinct CDR3 protein forms one entry, paired with its most common genes and DNA. Counted in this sample were roughly 1.5 million distinct CDR3 sequences; roughly 43% of them appeared once. The ten top clones hold 4% of the sample. Sequenced sample: blood. All receptors derive from a woman aged 18-29 years in good health.

The V gene is TRBV6-5, the J gene TRBJ2-7; 7 bases are shared with TRBD1. The CDR3 consists of 13 residues. From germline, CDR1 is MNHEY and CDR2 SVGAGI. Unmatched junction bases numbered 9, after V lost 6 bases and J lost 7 bases. CDR3 DNA: TGTGCCAGCAGAATGACAGGGAACAATGAGCAGTACTTC. Encoded protein: CASRMTGNNEQYF.

This chain links TRBV12-3 or TRBV12-4 with TRBJ2-1; TRBD2 aligns across 8 bases. The CDR3 extends over 15 amino acids. J was trimmed by 0 bases and V by 7 bases; bases with no gene match: 5. The CDR3 reads CASTPAGGSYNEQFF. The CDR3 DNA sequence: TGTGCCAGCACCCCTGCGGGGGGCTCCTACAATGAGCAGTTCTTC.

V gene TRBV7-2 combines with J gene TRBJ2-2, with D unclear. Trimming shortened V by 4 bases and J by 1 base, and 7 bases separated the two germline ends. Germline CDR1 and CDR2: SGHTA and FQGNSA. CDR3 size: 14 residues. The CDR3 here is CASSSDWNTGELFF. The CDR3 nucleotides read TGTGCCAGCAGCTCCGACTGGAACACCGGGGAGCTGTTTTTT.

V usage is TRBV4-1 and J usage is TRBJ1-5; D unresolved. The germline V gene has CDR1 MGHRA and CDR2 YSYEKL. Trimming took off 0 bases at V and 3 bases at J, with 9 bases between the two ends. The CDR3 has 15 residues. CDR3 sequence (DNA): TGCGCCAGCAGCCAAGATCACCACTTCAATCAGCCCCAGCATTTT. This encodes CASSQDHHFNQPQHF.

This clonotype was counted ten times or more. J is TRBJ2-3 and V is TRBV4-1; D remains unclear. The CDR3 totals 13 residues. V shed 1 base and J shed 0 bases, with 2 bases lying between them. Germline CDR1 and CDR2: MGHRA and YSYEKL. CDR3 sequence (DNA): TGCGCCAGCAGCCAAGTCAGCACAGATACGCAGTATTTT. Its translation is CASSQVSTDTQYF.

The rearrangement links TRBV2 to TRBJ2-7, with a possible D match to TRBD1 (6 bases). The germline CDR1 and CDR2 sequences are SNHLY and FYNNEI. The germline V and J ends were trimmed by 1 base and 10 bases, with 20 bases remaining between them. This CDR3 is 15 amino acids long. CDR3 region: CASSEGGHPLNTQYF. The CDR3 nucleotides are TGTGCCAGCAGTGAAGGGGGACACCCGTTAAACACCCAGTACTTC.

The V and J genes are TRBV2 and TRBJ2-1; D is possibly TRBD2 (5 bases). The CDR3 is 13 residues long. V was clipped by 6 bases and J by 7 bases, with 13 bases between them. From germline, CDR1 is SNHLY and CDR2 FYNNEI. The CDR3 DNA follows: TGTGCCAGCAGGGAAAACGGGGTAAATGAGCAGTTCTTC. It encodes CASRENGVNEQFF.

The V gene is TRBV25-1, the J gene TRBJ2-5; 7 bases map to TRBD2. The CDR3 totals 15 residues. V shed 3 bases and J 3 bases; nucleotides not matched to a gene: 7. The germline V gene has CDR1 MGHDK and CDR2 SYGVNS. The DNA of the CDR3 is TGTGCCAGCAGTGATCGGGGAGGGTATGAAGAGACCCAGTACTTC. As protein: CASSDRGGYEETQYF.

The V call is TRBV24-1, the J call TRBJ2-7, with D perhaps TRBD1 or TRBD2 (7 bases each). The end of the DNA aligns better with TRBJ2-5, so the J call may be wrong. Germline loops: CDR1 KGHDR, CDR2 SFDVKD. This CDR3 spans 16 amino acids. CDR3: CATSDFSQGGKETQYF. The CDR3 DNA reads as TGTGCCACCAGTGATTTTTCTCAGGGGGGGAAAGAGACCCAGTACTTC.

Points on this clonotype: The CDR3 end shows no conserved phenylalanine or tryptophan, and so a read error is likely. This sequence joins TRBV29-1 and TRBJ1-2; D is unresolved. The CDR3 covers 11 residues. Germline CDR1 is SQVTM and CDR2 is ANQGSEA. The V end was cut by 0 bases, the J end by 8 bases, with 7 bases between. This CDR3 is CSVEDLTGYTI. In nucleotides, the CDR3 is TGCAGCGTTGAAGATTTAACCGGCTACACCATC.

This sequence joins TRBV12-3 or TRBV12-4 and TRBJ2-7; TRBD2 matches 10 bases. V was pared by 2 bases and J by 2 bases, with 9 bases of the junction left unmatched. The CDR3 has 17 residues. CDR3: CASSLRSRTSGTYEQYF. CDR3 nucleotides: TGTGCCAGCAGTTTACGATCTCGGACTAGCGGTACCTACGAGCAGTACTTC.

This clonotype has just a few counts. The CDR3 sequence: CASSNGLAGADEQFF. For the CDR3, the DNA is TGTGCCAGCAGCAACGGACTAGCGGGAGCGGATGAGCAGTTCTTC. This chain links TRBV7-9 with TRBJ2-1, with 13 bases fitting TRBD2. This CDR3 contains 15 residues. Germline CDR1 reads SEHNR; CDR2 reads FQNEAQ (reference sequence). The junction had 6 bases not matched to a gene; V was cut back by 5 bases and J by 8 bases.

Note on this clonotype: Relative to the germline gene, one junction end is altered; a read error may explain this. CDR3 in amino acids: CASSDSSTDMQYF. The CDR3 nucleotides read TGTGCCAGCAGTGACTCGAGCACAGATATGCAGTATTTT. This chain links TRBV6-4 with TRBJ2-3; D is ambiguous. The CDR3 runs 13 residues. The germline V gene has CDR1 MRHNA and CDR2 SNTAGT.

This rearrangement joins TRBV29-1 to TRBJ2-1; TRBD2 aligns across 14 bases. Trimming cost V 6 bases and J 6 bases; bases outside gene matches: 4. Germline-derived CDR1 and CDR2 are SQVTM and ANQGSEA. The CDR3 has 14 amino acids. The CDR3 nucleotides read TGCAGCGTGGCAGGGACTAGCGGGAGCAATGAGCAGTTCTTC. Translation: CSVAGTSGSNEQFF.

The rearrangement joins TRBV6-6 to TRBJ2-3, with D possibly TRBD2 on 6 matching bases. Per the germline V gene, CDR1 is MNHNY and CDR2 is SVGAGI (reference sequence). The CDR3 length is 15 residues. Trimming removed 2 bases from V and 1 base from J, with 10 bases in between. CDR3 bases: TGTGCCAGCAGTTACACGGGGGACCGCACAGATACGCAGTATTTT. It is translated as CASSYTGDRTDTQYF.

The J gene is TRBJ2-5, the V gene TRBV28; no clear D. Trimming left V 4 bases short and J 4 bases short, with 7 bases between. The length of the CDR3 is 12 residues. CDR1 and CDR2 (germline): MDHEN, SYDVKM. CDR3 DNA: TGTGCCAGCAGTTCCCGGGTAGAGACCCAGTACTTC. Protein: CASSSRVETQYF.

This clonotype was seen a single time. This sequence joins TRBV6-2 or TRBV6-3 and TRBJ2-7; D gene uncertain. The germline V gene encodes CDR1 MNHEY and CDR2 SVGEGT. The CDR3 sequence is 13 residues long. The V end was cut by 6 bases, the J end by 2 bases, with 11 bases between. The CDR3 region has the DNA TGTGCCAGCAGACCCGGCACCCCCTACGAGCAGTACTTC. This encodes CASRPGTPYEQYF.

This chain connects TRBV11-2 to TRBJ1-2; D remains ambiguous. This CDR3 has 13 amino acids. From germline, CDR1 is SGHAT and CDR2 FQNNGV. V dropped 4 bases and J dropped 4 bases, with 10 bases sitting between them. The CDR3 protein is CASSWTYSYGYTF. The CDR3 nucleotides are TGTGCCAGCAGCTGGACTTACAGCTATGGCTACACCTTC.

The chain carries TRBV27 and TRBJ1-2; weak D call: TRBD1 (6 bases). V was pared by 5 bases and J by 7 bases, with 23 bases between. Germline V lookup: CDR1 MNHEY, CDR2 SMNVEV (reference sequence). This CDR3 spans 16 amino acids. CDR3 residues: CASSPSLDRRGTGYTF. The CDR3 DNA sequence: TGTGCCAGCAGTCCATCCCTAGACAGGCGAGGGACTGGCTACACCTTC.

The V gene is TRBV4-3, the J gene TRBJ1-5, with D unclear. Germline loops: CDR1 LGHNA, CDR2 YSLEER. CDR3 length: 17 residues. The V and J ends lost 1 base and 2 bases respectively, with 15 bases between them. CDR3 coding DNA: TGCGCCAGCAGCCAAGGCCTTTTGGGCAGTCGCAATCAGCCCCAGCATTTT. Its translation: CASSQGLLGSRNQPQHF.

The chain carries TRBV4-1 and TRBJ2-1; 8 bases are shared with TRBD2. CDR1 and CDR2 from the germline V gene are MGHRA and YSYEKL. CDR3 length: 16 residues. J was trimmed by 9 bases and V by 4 bases; bases with no gene match: 14. The CDR3 loop is CASSPGLVRNYLEQFF. The CDR3 DNA reads TGCGCCAGCAGCCCGGGACTAGTCCGGAACTATCTTGAGCAGTTCTTC.

The J gene is TRBJ2-7, the V gene TRBV14, with no clear D. CDR3 length: 12 residues. Germline CDR1 SGHDN, CDR2 FVKESK. The V end lost 1 base, the J end lost 4 bases, and 5 bases lay between the germline ends. The CDR3 DNA sequence: TGTGCCAGCAGCCAAGGTTGGTACGAGCAGTACTTC. Translated, it gives CASSQGWYEQYF. Full variable domain (missing parts from reference TRBV14 and TRBJ2-7): EAGVTQFPSHSVIEKGQTVTLRCDPISGHDNLYWYRRVMGKEIKFLLHFVKESKQDESGMPNNRFLAERTGGTYSTLKVQPAELEDSGVYFCASSQGWYEQYFGPGTRLTVT.

This clonotype was detected only a few times. The gene calls are TRBV7-2 and TRBJ1-5; D is ambiguous. Deletions cut 1 base from V and 7 bases from J, with 8 bases between. CDR3 length: 13 amino acids. Germline CDR1 SGHTA, CDR2 FQGNSA. The CDR3 bases are TGTGCCAGCAGCTTAGGGACCATGCAGCCCCAGCATTTT. Amino acids: CASSLGTMQPQHF.

This chain connects TRBV5-1 to TRBJ2-5; the D call may be TRBD1 or TRBD2 (5 bases each). This CDR3 is built from 15 residues. Per the germline V gene, CDR1 is SGHRS and CDR2 is YFSETQ. Trimming pared 4 bases from V and 5 bases from J, leaving 18 bases between. CDR3 amino acids: CASSPGAFGTETQYF. The CDR3 DNA is TGCGCCAGCAGCCCCGGGGCATTTGGAACGGAGACCCAGTACTTC.

The CDR3, as DNA: TGTGCCAGCAGTGAGATGCAAAACTCCTACGAGCAGTACTTC. This codes for CASSEMQNSYEQYF. J is TRBJ2-7 and V is TRBV2; D uncertain. This CDR3 spans 14 amino acids. The germline V gene encodes CDR1 SNHLY and CDR2 FYNNEI. V lost 3 bases to trimming and J lost 0 bases, with 9 bases between them.

This clonotype was seen only once. The rearrangement uses TRBV11-1 and TRBJ2-1; D is possibly TRBD2 (6 bases). This CDR3 region has 14 residues. Per germline, CDR1 SGHAT and CDR2 FQDESV (reference sequence). V was shortened by 6 bases and J by 7 bases, with 16 bases between the two germline ends. The CDR3 spells CASSPNLAVNEQFF. DNA of the CDR3: TGTGCCAGCAGTCCCAACTTAGCGGTTAATGAGCAGTTCTTC.

This clonotype showed up just a few times. This sequence joins TRBV6-6 and TRBJ2-1, with 8 positions matching TRBD1. V was pared by 7 bases and J by 3 bases, with 8 bases of the junction left unmatched. The CDR3 has 15 residues. Germline V gene data show CDR1 as MNHNY and CDR2 as SVGAGI (reference sequence). The CDR3 sequence is CASTHRGTGYNEQFF. The CDR3 bases are TGTGCCAGCACCCACAGGGGGACAGGCTACAATGAGCAGTTCTTC.

The chain carries TRBV11-2 and TRBJ1-5, with a tentative D call TRBD1 (5 bases). The CDR3 spans 17 residues. Germline V lookup: CDR1 SGHAT, CDR2 FQNNGV. V lost 1 base to trimming and J lost 0 bases, with 13 bases between them. The CDR3: CASSLVGTVYSNQPQHF. Here the CDR3 DNA reads TGTGCCAGCAGCTTAGTCGGGACGGTCTATAGCAATCAGCCCCAGCATTTT.

This clonotype was counted between two and nine times. V is TRBV15 and J is TRBJ2-1; 8 nucleotides match TRBD2. J was trimmed by 1 base and V by 5 bases; bases with no gene match: 7. Germline lookup yields CDR1 LNHNV and CDR2 YYDKDF (reference sequence). The CDR3 extends over 16 amino acids. CDR3 coding DNA: TGTGCCACCAGCCTCACCGGGACTAGATCCTACAATGAGCAGTTCTTC. Translating it yields CATSLTGTRSYNEQFF.

The chain links TRBV7-8 to TRBJ2-7, with 7 bases identical to TRBD1. The ends lost 7 bases at V and 7 bases at J; junction bases unmatched: 16. The germline CDR1 and CDR2 sequences are SGHVS and FQNEAQ. The length of the CDR3 is 15 residues. CDR3 DNA sequence: TGTGCCAGCACCGAATGGGATAGGGGGCTGAGGGAGCAGTACTTC. Amino acid sequence: CASTEWDRGLREQYF.